These 20 T cell receptor beta chains came from one sample sequenced in a study of early T cells in non-severe SARS-CoV-2 infection. TCRdb itself ran the 5' RACE reads through MiXCR, one entry per CDR3 protein. Found here are over 85,000 distinct CDR3 sequences, over 10% of them singletons; the top ten hold about 5.7%. The specimen sequenced was whole blood. These receptor sequences come from an adult who was a healthcare worker with PCR-confirmed SARS-CoV-2 infection or an uninfected control (not recorded which).

The table lists this clonotype with many counts. The chain couples TRBV20-1 to TRBJ2-1, with 7 bases aligning to TRBD2. CDR1 DFQATT and CDR2 SNEGSKA come from the germline V gene (reference sequence). The J segment lost 15 bases and the V segment lost 0 bases, leaving 44 bases of the junction unmatched. This CDR3 spans 24 amino acids. CDR3 nucleotides: TGCAGTGCTAGAGATATACCCTCATTTGGGGTCCTCATTGGGGCAAAAAATAGCGGGCCCCGGGGGTTCTTC. It codes for CSARDIPSFGVLIGAKNSGPRGFF.

This clonotype was seen more than once but under ten times. V gene TRBV7-9 combines with J gene TRBJ2-1, with TRBD2 identical over 8 bases. J gave up 2 bases and V 5 bases, and 8 bases lay outside the gene matches. The CDR3 totals 16 residues. Germline loops: CDR1 SEHNR, CDR2 FQNEAQ (reference sequence). This CDR3 is CASSPELAGPYNEQFF. In nucleotides, the CDR3 is TGTGCCAGCAGCCCAGAATTAGCGGGGCCCTACAATGAGCAGTTCTTC. The variable domain in full, with the rest retrieved from reference TRBV7-9 and TRBJ2-1, is DTGVSQNPRHKITKRGQNVTFRCDPISEHNRLYWYRQTLGQGPEFLTYFQNEAQLEKSRLLSDRFSAERPKGSFSTLEIQRTEQGDSAMYLCASSPELAGPYNEQFFGPGTRLTVL.

This clonotype was counted between two and nine times. V usage is TRBV6-2 or TRBV6-3 and J usage is TRBJ2-1; 10 positions agree with TRBD2. J lost 6 bases, V lost 7 bases, and 9 bases had no gene match. The CDR3 is made up of 15 amino acids. Germline V gene data show CDR1 as MNHEY and CDR2 as SVGEGT. CDR3 sequence (DNA): TGTGCCAGCATCCCTACTAGCGGGATAATCAATGAGCAGTTCTTC. It codes for CASIPTSGIINEQFF.

This clonotype was counted many times. The V gene is TRBV7-9, the J gene TRBJ2-7; 7 bases line up with TRBD1. The CDR3 is 14 residues long. Trimming cost V 5 bases and J 0 bases; bases outside gene matches: 4. CDR1 is SEHNR and CDR2 is FQNEAQ in the germline V gene (reference sequence). The CDR3 region is CASSPGTDSYEQYF. The CDR3 coding sequence is TGTGCCAGCAGCCCCGGGACAGACTCCTACGAGCAGTACTTC.

This clonotype was detected a few times. The rearrangement uses TRBV20-1 and TRBJ2-1; D remains unclear. From germline, CDR1 is DFQATT and CDR2 SNEGSKA (reference sequence). Trimming took 3 bases from V and 10 from J, leaving 10 bases between them. The length of the CDR3 is 11 residues. The CDR3 loop reads CSARWLREQFF. As DNA, the CDR3 is TGCAGTGCTAGGTGGTTGCGGGAGCAGTTCTTC.

CDR3: CSARPGQSFTEAFF. The CDR3 DNA reads TGCAGTGCTAGACCCGGACAGAGCTTCACTGAAGCTTTCTTT. The V gene is TRBV20-1, the J gene TRBJ1-1, with D perhaps TRBD1 (6 bases). From germline, CDR1 is DFQATT and CDR2 SNEGSKA (reference sequence). The CDR3 runs to 14 residues. V lost 2 bases and J lost 4, with 14 bases in between.

The V gene is TRBV11-2, the J gene TRBJ2-7, with D uncertain. CDR1 is SGHAT, CDR2 FQNNGV, per germline. The CDR3 has 15 residues. With 5 bases removed from V and 2 bases from J, the gap between germline ends came to 16 bases. DNA for the CDR3: TGTGCCAGCAGCAGTGCCCCCTCGTTGACCTACGAGCAGTACTTC. It encodes CASSSAPSLTYEQYF.

This clonotype was recorded many times. The chain has TRBV20-1 and TRBJ2-2; TRBD1 matches at 7 bases. This CDR3 region has 14 residues. The germline gives CDR1 DFQATT, CDR2 SNEGSKA (reference sequence). Trimming removed 4 bases from V and 5 bases from J; junction bases left unmatched: 7. The CDR3 protein is CSAIQGKWTGELFF. CDR3 DNA: TGCAGTGCTATACAGGGGAAGTGGACCGGGGAGCTGTTTTTT.

The sample holds a few counts of this clonotype. The V call is TRBV10-3, the J call TRBJ1-5; 7 nucleotides agree with TRBD1. Germline CDR1 is ENHRY and CDR2 is SYGVKD. The V gene end was trimmed by 2 bases and the J gene end by 7 bases; junction bases not matched to a gene: 5. CDR3 length equals 14 residues. The CDR3 here is CAISEGQVNQPQHF. CDR3 DNA sequence: TGTGCCATCAGTGAGGGACAGGTGAACCAGCCCCAGCATTTT.

This clonotype was seen at least ten times. This CDR3 reads CATSSSLGYNEQFF. In DNA form, the CDR3 reads TGTGCCACCTCCAGTAGTCTGGGCTACAATGAGCAGTTCTTC. The chain joins TRBV2 to TRBJ2-1; the D is unclear. Germline V lookup: CDR1 SNHLY, CDR2 FYNNEI. V shed 10 bases and J shed 3 bases, with 16 bases lying between them. This CDR3 is 14 amino acids long.

J is TRBJ1-4 and V is TRBV20-1; D not resolved. Germline CDR1 is DFQATT and CDR2 is SNEGSKA (reference sequence). CDR3 length equals 11 residues. The ends were cut back, 3 bases at V and 5 bases at J, with 4 bases in the middle. In DNA form, the CDR3 reads TGCAGTGCTAGGTTCAATGAAAAACTGTTTTTT. Its translation: CSARFNEKLFF.

The chain links TRBV28 to TRBJ2-1; D call uncertain. The CDR3 runs to 12 residues. The V end lost 3 bases, the J end lost 8 bases, and 8 bases lay between the germline ends. CDR1 and CDR2 from the germline V gene are MDHEN and SYDVKM. The CDR3 region is CASSFVMDEQFF. The CDR3 coding sequence is TGTGCCAGCAGTTTTGTCATGGATGAGCAGTTCTTC.

This clonotype was counted at least ten times. The chain couples TRBV24-1 to TRBJ1-5, with TRBD1 matching over 7 bases. Losses at the gene ends were 12 bases for V and 7 bases for J; bases not matched to a gene: 8. Germline V gene data show CDR1 as KGHDR and CDR2 as SFDVKD. CDR3 size: 12 residues. The CDR3: CAVQGVGQPQHF. The CDR3, as DNA: TGTGCCGTCCAGGGGGTGGGGCAGCCCCAGCATTTT.

This clonotype was seen many times. A read error may account for a junction end that differs from germline. The chain joins TRBV20-1 to TRBJ1-1; TRBD1 might be the D (6 bases). The CDR3 is 14 residues long. Germline V gives CDR1 DFQATT, CDR2 SNEGSKA (reference sequence). The CDR3 is CSATRQVGGTEAFF. CDR3 DNA sequence: TGCAGTGCCACCCGACAGGTTGGCGGCACTGAAGCCTTCTTT.

V and J are TRBV11-2 and TRBJ1-1; TRBD1 might be the D (5 bases). The CDR3 extends over 16 amino acids. Germline V gene data show CDR1 as SGHAT and CDR2 as FQNNGV. Trimming cost V 2 bases and J 5 bases, with 18 bases left between them. CDR3 residues: CASSLRDFPSGTEAFF. CDR3 nucleotides: TGTGCCAGCAGCTTACGGGACTTCCCAAGCGGGACTGAAGCTTTCTTT.

This clonotype has more than one count but fewer than ten. The chain links TRBV7-9 to TRBJ2-5, with D possibly TRBD1 on 6 matching bases. This CDR3 is 14 amino acids long. Trimming cost V 3 bases and J 0 bases, with 8 bases left between them. The germline gives CDR1 SEHNR, CDR2 FQNEAQ (reference sequence). The CDR3 loop is CASSFRDNQETQYF. CDR3 sequence (DNA): TGTGCCAGCAGCTTCCGGGACAACCAAGAGACCCAGTACTTC.

The genes are TRBV29-1 and TRBJ2-6; D not resolved. Germline V CDR1 and CDR2: SQVTM, ANQGSEA. The CDR3 has 15 amino acids. V dropped 4 bases and J dropped 2 bases, with 12 bases sitting between them. The CDR3 region has the DNA TGCAGCGTTGTGCAAGGGTCACCTGGGGCCAACGTCCTGACTTTC. Amino acids: CSVVQGSPGANVLTF.

The sample holds a few counts of this clonotype. The CDR3 bases are TGTGCCAGTAGTATTGCCTGGCAGGGGGGCTTCAATGAGCAGTTCTTC. Amino acids: CASSIAWQGGFNEQFF. V gene TRBV19 combines with J gene TRBJ2-1, with D possibly matching TRBD1 (7 bases). CDR3 size: 16 residues. V was pared by 3 bases and J by 6 bases, with 18 bases between. The germline V gene encodes CDR1 LNHDA and CDR2 SQIVND (reference sequence).

Ten or more counts support this clonotype. This chain connects TRBV11-2 to TRBJ2-3; 11 nucleotides match TRBD2. The CDR3 spans 19 residues. V was clipped by 5 bases and J by 5 bases; unmatched bases: 18. Germline assignment: CDR1 SGHAT and CDR2 FQNNGV. The CDR3 reads CASSPNPTSGMGSGDTQYF. CDR3 bases: TGTGCCAGCAGCCCGAATCCGACTAGCGGGATGGGGTCGGGAGATACGCAGTATTTT.

Ten or more counts support this clonotype. The chain couples TRBV6-5 to TRBJ1-5, with TRBD1 identical over 9 bases. Unmatched junction bases numbered 4, after V lost 6 bases and J lost 4 bases. This CDR3 contains 14 residues. Germline V gene data show CDR1 as MNHEY and CDR2 as SVGAGI. Here the CDR3 reads CASSRDRGNQPQHF. In DNA form, the CDR3 reads TGTGCCAGCAGCCGTGACAGGGGGAATCAGCCCCAGCATTTT.